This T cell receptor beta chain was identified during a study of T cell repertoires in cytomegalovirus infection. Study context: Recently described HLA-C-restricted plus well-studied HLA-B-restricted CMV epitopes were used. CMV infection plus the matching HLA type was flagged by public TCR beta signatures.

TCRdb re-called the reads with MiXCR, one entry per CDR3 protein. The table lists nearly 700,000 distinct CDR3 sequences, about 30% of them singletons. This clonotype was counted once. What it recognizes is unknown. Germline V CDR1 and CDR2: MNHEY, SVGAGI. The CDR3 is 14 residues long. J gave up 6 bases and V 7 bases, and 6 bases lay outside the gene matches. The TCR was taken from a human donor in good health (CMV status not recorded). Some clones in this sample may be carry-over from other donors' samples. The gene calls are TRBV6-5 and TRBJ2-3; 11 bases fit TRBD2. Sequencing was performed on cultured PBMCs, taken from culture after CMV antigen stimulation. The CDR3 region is CASKLAGVGDTQYF. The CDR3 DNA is TGTGCCAGCAAACTAGCGGGAGTCGGGGATACGCAGTATTTT.